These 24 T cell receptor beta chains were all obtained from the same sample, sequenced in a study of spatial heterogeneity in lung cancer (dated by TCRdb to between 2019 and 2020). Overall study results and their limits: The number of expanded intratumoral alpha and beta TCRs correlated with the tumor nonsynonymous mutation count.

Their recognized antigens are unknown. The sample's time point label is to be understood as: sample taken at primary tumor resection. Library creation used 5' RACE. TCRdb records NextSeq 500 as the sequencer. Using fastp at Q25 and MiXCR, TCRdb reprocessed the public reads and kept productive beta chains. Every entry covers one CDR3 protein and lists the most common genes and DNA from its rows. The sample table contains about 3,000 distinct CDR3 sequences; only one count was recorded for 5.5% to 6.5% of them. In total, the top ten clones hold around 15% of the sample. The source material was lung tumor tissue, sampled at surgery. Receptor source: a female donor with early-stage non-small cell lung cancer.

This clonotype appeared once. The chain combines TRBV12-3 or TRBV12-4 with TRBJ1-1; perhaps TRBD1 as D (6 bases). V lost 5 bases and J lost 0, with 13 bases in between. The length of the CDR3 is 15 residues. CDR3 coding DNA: TGTGCCAGCAGTCTCCAGGGACAACTGAACACTGAAGCTTTCTTT. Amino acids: CASSLQGQLNTEAFF.

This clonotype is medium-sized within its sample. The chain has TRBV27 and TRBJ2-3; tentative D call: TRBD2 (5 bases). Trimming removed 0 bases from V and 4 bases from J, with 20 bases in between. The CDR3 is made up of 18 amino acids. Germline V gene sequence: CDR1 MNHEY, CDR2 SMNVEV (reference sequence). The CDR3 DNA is TGTGCCAGCAGTTTATCGCGAGGTTGGATCACTAGTGCAGATACGCAGTATTTT. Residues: CASSLSRGWITSADTQYF.

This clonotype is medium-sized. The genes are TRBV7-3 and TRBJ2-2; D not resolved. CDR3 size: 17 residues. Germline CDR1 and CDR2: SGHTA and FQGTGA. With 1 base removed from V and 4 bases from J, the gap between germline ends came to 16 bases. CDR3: CASSLNTARRSTGELFF. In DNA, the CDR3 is TGTGCCAGCAGCTTAAATACAGCGAGACGAAGCACCGGGGAGCTGTTTTTT.

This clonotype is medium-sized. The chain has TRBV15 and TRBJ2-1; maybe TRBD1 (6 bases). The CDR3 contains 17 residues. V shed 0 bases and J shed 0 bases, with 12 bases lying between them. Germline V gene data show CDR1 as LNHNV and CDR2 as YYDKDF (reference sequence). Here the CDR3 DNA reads TGTGCCACCAGCAGAGAATCCCACAGGGACTCCTACAATGAGCAGTTCTTC. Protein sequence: CATSRESHRDSYNEQFF.

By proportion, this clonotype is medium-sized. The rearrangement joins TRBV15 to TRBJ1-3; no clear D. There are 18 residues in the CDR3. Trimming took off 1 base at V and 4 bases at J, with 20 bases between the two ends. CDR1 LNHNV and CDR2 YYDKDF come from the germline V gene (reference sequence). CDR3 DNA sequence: TGTGCCACCAGCAGAGTACTGACCGCGCTTTCCGTGGGAAACACCATATATTTT. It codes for CATSRVLTALSVGNTIYF. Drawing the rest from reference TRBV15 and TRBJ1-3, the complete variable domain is DAMVIQNPRYQVTQFGKPVTLSCSQTLNHNVMYWYQQKSSQAPKLLFHYYDKDFNNEADTPDNFQSRRPNTSFCFLDIRSPGLGDTAMYLCATSRVLTALSVGNTIYFGEGSWLTVV.

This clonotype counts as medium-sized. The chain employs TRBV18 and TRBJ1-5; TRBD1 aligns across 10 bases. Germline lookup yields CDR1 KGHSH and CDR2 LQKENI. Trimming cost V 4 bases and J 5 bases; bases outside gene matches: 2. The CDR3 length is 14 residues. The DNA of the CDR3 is TGTGCCAGCTCACAAGGGACAGGGGATCAGCCCCAGCATTTT. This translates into CASSQGTGDQPQHF.

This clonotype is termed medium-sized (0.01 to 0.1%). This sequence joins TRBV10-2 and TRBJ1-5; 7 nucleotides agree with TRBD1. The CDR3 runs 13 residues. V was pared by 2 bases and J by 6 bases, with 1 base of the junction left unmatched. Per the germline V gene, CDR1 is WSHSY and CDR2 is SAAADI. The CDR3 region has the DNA TGCGCCAGCAGTGAGGGGGACAGTCAGCCCCAGCATTTT. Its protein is CASSEGDSQPQHF.

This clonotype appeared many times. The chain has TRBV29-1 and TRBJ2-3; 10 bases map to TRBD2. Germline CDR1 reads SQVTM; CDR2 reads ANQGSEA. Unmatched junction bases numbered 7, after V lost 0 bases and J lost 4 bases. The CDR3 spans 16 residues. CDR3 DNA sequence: TGCAGCGTTGAAGATTTAAGCGGGAGGGGAGCAGATACGCAGTATTTT. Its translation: CSVEDLSGRGADTQYF.

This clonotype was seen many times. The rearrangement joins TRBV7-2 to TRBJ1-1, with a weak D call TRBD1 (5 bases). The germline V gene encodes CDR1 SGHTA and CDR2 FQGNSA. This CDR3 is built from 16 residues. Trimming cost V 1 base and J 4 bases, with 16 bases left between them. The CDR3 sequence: CASSLVNRGGRTEAFF. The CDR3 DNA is TGTGCCAGCAGCTTAGTGAATCGGGGGGGACGCACTGAAGCTTTCTTT.

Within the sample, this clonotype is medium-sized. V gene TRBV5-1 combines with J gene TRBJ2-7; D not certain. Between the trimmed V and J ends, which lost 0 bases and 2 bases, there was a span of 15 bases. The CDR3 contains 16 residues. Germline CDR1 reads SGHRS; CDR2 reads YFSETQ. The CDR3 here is CASSLGSSPIAYEQYF. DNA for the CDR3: TGCGCCAGCAGCTTGGGCTCCTCTCCCATTGCCTACGAGCAGTACTTC.

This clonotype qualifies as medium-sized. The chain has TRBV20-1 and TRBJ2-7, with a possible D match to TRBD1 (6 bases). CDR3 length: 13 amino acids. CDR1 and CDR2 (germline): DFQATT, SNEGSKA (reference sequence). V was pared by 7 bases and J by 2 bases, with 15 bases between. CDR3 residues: CSGPRDTAYEQYV. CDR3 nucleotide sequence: TGCAGTGGCCCCAGGGACACAGCCTACGAGCAGTACGTC.

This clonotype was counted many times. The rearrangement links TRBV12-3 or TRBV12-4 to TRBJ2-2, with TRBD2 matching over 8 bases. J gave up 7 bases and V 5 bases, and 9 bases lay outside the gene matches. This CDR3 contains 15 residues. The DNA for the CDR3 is TGTGCCAGCAGTCAACCGGGACTAGGCGGCGGGGAGCTGTTTTTT. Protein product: CASSQPGLGGGELFF.

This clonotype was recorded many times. The CDR3 DNA reads TGCGCCAGCAGCCAAGGAGACGAGAGGAGCGGGGAGCTGTTTTTT. Its translation is CASSQGDERSGELFF. The gene calls are TRBV4-3 and TRBJ2-2; no reliable D call. Trimming took 1 base from V and 7 from J, leaving 13 bases between them. From germline, CDR1 is LGHNA and CDR2 YSLEER. This CDR3 spans 15 amino acids.

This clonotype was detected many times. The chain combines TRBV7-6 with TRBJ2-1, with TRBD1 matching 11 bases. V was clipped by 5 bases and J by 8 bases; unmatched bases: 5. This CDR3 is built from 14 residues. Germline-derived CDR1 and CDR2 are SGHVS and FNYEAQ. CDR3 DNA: TGTGCCAGCAGCCCGTGGACAGGGGGCTATGAGCAGTTCTTC. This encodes CASSPWTGGYEQFF. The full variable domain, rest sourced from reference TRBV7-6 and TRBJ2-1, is GAGVSQSPRYKVTKRGQDVALRCDPISGHVSLYWYRQALGQGPEFLTYFNYEAQQDKSGLPNDRFSAERPEGSISTLTIQRTEQRDSAMYRCASSPWTGGYEQFFGPGTRLTVL.

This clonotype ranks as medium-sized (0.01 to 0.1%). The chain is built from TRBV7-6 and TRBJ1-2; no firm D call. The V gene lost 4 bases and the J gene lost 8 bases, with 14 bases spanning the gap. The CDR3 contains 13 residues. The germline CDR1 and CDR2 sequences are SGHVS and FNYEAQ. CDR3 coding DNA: TGTGCCAGCAGCTCAGACGCAATGGGAGGCTACACCTTC. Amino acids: CASSSDAMGGYTF. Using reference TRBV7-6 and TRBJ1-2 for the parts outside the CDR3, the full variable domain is GAGVSQSPRYKVTKRGQDVALRCDPISGHVSLYWYRQALGQGPEFLTYFNYEAQQDKSGLPNDRFSAERPEGSISTLTIQRTEQRDSAMYRCASSSDAMGGYTFGSGTRLTVV.

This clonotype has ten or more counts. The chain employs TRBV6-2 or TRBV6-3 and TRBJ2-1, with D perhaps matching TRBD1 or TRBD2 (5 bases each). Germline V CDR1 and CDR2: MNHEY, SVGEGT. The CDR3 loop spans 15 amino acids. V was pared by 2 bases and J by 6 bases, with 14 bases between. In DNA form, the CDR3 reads TGTGCCAGCAGTTACGTTGGGGGTTTGGGCAATGAGCAGTTCTTC. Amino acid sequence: CASSYVGGLGNEQFF.

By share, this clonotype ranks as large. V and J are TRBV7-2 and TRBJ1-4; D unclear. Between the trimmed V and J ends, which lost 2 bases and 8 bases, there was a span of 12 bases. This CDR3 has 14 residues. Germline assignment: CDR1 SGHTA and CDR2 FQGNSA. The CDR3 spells CASSLYSEREKLFF. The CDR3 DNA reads TGTGCCAGCAGCTTATATTCTGAACGCGAAAAACTGTTTTTT.

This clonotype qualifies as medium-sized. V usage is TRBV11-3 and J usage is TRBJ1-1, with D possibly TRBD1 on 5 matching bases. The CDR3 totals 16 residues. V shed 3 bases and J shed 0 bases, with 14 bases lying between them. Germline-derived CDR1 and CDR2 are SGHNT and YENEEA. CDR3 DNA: TGTGCCAGCAGCTTGGAGGAGACAGAGATGAACACTGAAGCTTTCTTT. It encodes CASSLEETEMNTEAFF.

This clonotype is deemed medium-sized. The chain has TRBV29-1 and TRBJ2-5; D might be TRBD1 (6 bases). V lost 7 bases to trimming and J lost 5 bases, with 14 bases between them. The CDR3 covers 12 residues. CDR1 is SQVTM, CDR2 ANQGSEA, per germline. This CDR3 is CSAQTGPETQYF. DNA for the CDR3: TGCAGCGCTCAGACAGGACCGGAGACCCAGTACTTC.

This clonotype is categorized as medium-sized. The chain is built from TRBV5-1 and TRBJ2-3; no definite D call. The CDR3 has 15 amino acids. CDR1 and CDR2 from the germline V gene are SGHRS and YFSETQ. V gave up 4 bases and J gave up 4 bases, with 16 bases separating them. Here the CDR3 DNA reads TGCGCCAGCAGCGAGCGCAGGAGCCAGTCAGATACGCAGTATTTT. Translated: CASSERRSQSDTQYF.

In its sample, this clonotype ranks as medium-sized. CDR3 sequence (DNA): TGTGCCAGCAATAGGCGGGGAAGCACAGATACGCAGTATTTT. Amino acids: CASNRRGSTDTQYF. The J gene is TRBJ2-3, the V gene TRBV27; weak D call: TRBD2 (6 bases). V was trimmed by 7 bases and J by 0 bases, leaving 11 bases between them. Germline CDR1 and CDR2: MNHEY and SMNVEV (reference sequence). CDR3 size: 14 residues.

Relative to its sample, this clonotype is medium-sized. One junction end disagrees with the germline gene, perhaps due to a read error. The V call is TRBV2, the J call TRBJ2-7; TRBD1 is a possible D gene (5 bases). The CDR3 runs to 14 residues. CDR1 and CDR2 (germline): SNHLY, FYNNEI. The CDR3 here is CASGETGFPYEQYF. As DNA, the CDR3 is TGTGCCAGCGGTGAAACAGGTTTTCCCTACGAGCAGTACTTC.

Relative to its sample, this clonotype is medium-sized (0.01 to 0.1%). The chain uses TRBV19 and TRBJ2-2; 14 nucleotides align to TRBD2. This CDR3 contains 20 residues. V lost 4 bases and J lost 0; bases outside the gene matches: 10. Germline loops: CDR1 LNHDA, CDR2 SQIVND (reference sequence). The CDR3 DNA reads TGTGCCAGTAGTACGGGACTAGCGGGAGCCTGGTTCTCGAACACCGGGGAGCTGTTTTTT. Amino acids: CASSTGLAGAWFSNTGELFF.

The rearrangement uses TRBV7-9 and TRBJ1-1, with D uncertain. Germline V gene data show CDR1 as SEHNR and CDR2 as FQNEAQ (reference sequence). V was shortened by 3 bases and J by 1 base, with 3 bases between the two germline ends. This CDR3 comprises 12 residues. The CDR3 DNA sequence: TGTGCCAGCAGCTTTGAGAACACTGAAGCTTTCTTT. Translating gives CASSFENTEAFF.